This T cell receptor (beta chain) emerged from a study of OX40 agonist ivuxolimab in advanced cancers. Generated by immunoSEQ multiplex PCR, the TCRdb table keeps only in-frame clones and is missing some. The sample lists 76,000 or so clones; roughly 85% were seen once. This CDR3 region has 15 residues. V was shortened by 0 bases and J by 4 bases, with 13 bases between the two germline ends. Germline CDR1 and CDR2: SGDLS and YYNGEE. The receptor was isolated from an adult with an advanced solid tumor such as melanoma, head and neck, liver or kidney cancer. The genes are TRBV9 and TRBJ2-5; D is unclear. Source: CD4+ or CD8+ T cells sorted from blood, taken in a trial of the OX40 agonist ivuxolimab. CDR3 in DNA: TGTGCCAGCAGCGTAGGAGTAACGGTAGCAGAGACCCAGTACTTC. It specifies CASSVGVTVAETQYF. The full variable domain, completed using reference TRBV9 and TRBJ2-5, is DSGVTQTPKHLITATGQRVTLRCSPRSGDLSVYWYQQSLDQGLQFLIQYYNGEERAKGNILERFSAQQFPDLHSELNLSSLELGDSALYFCASSVGVTVAETQYFGPGTRLLVL.